These 5 T cell receptor beta chains were sequenced from one sample in a study of CD8+ T cells in alopecia areata (dated by TCRdb to the late 2010s). The time point label, read with the paper, signifies: baseline before oral tofacitinib. Receptor libraries were prepared by the immunoSEQ multiplex PCR assay. For TCR sequencing, RNA was extracted from every sample and reverse transcribed into cDNA to serve as template. The source is immuneACCESS, and TCRdb retained only in-frame sequences with V and J called. Part of the clones is not carried over; for the studies checked, unresolved V genes explain less than half of this, and the remainder is unexplained. The sample data list 170,000 or so clones, and approximately 56% of these were observed just once. Of the sample, roughly 14% falls within the top ten clones. The sample here was CD4+ T cells sorted from blood, taken at week 0. These receptors all come from a human donor with alopecia areata.

This chain uses TRBV30 with TRBJ1-5, with 8 positions matching TRBD1. V gave up 6 bases and J gave up 3 bases; unmatched junction bases: 4. The CDR3 covers 13 residues. CDR1 and CDR2 from the germline V gene are GTSNPN and SVGIG (reference sequence). This CDR3 is CACGQGDNQPQHF. CDR3 sequence (DNA): TGTGCCTGCGGACAGGGTGACAATCAGCCCCAGCATTTT. The full variable domain, rest sourced from reference TRBV30 and TRBJ1-5, is SQTIHQWPATLVQPVGSPLSLECTVEGTSNPNLYWYRQAAGRGLQLLFYSVGIGQISSEVPQNLSASRPQDRQFILSSKKLLLSDSGFYLCACGQGDNQPQHFGDGTRLSIL.

Only a few counts were recorded for this clone. The V call is TRBV4-2, the J call TRBJ2-5; D gene uncertain. This CDR3 contains 13 residues. Trimming shortened V by 6 bases and J by 0 bases, and 8 bases separated the two germline ends. Looked up from germline, CDR1 is LGHNA and CDR2 is YNFKEQ. CDR3 nucleotides: TGTGCCAGCAGAGGCTCAAACCAAGAGACCCAGTACTTC. Translated, it gives CASRGSNQETQYF.

This clone has a handful of counts. This chain connects TRBV2 to TRBJ2-5, with D maybe TRBD2 (7 bases). V dropped 0 bases and J dropped 5 bases, with 13 bases sitting between them. CDR1 is SNHLY and CDR2 is FYNNEI in the germline V gene. The CDR3 runs to 15 residues. CDR3 loop: CASSEASGGRETQYF. DNA of the CDR3: TGTGCCAGCAGTGAAGCTTCGGGGGGCAGGGAGACCCAGTACTTC.

Only one count was recorded for this clone. The chain is built from TRBV12-5 and TRBJ2-3; D gene ambiguous. This CDR3 has 12 residues. CDR1 and CDR2 from the germline V gene are LGHNT and FRNRAP. Trimming stripped 6 bases from V and 9 bases from J, with 13 bases between. The CDR3 is CASGTTLETQYF. In nucleotides, the CDR3 is TGTGCTAGTGGGACAACTCTGGAAACGCAGTATTTT.

This clone was seen a few times. The chain is built from TRBV23-1 and TRBJ2-7; no clear D. TRBV23-1 is identified as an open reading frame with a role that is uncertain. V gave up 6 bases and J gave up 12 bases, with 12 bases separating them. This CDR3 has 10 residues. Written as DNA, the CDR3 is TGCGCCAGCAGAAATAGACGCTGGTACTTC. Translating it yields CASRNRRWYF.